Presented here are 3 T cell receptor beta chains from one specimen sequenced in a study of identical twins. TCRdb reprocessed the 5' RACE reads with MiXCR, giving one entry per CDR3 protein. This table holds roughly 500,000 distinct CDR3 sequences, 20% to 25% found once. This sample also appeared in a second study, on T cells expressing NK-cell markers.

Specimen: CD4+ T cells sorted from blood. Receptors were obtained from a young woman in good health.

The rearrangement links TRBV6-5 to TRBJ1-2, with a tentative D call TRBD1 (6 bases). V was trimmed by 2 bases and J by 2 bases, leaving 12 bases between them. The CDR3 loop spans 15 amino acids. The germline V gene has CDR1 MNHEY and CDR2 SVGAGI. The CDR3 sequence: CASSYPGEGNYGYTF. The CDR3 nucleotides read TGTGCCAGCAGTTACCCAGGGGAGGGAAACTATGGCTACACCTTC.

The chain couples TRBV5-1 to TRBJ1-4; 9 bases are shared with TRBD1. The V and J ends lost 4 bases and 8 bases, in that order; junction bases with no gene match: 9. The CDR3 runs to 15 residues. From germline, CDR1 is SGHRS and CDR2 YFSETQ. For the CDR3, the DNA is TGCGCCAGCAGCGCGACGGGGACAGGGAACGAAAAACTGTTTTTT. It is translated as CASSATGTGNEKLFF.

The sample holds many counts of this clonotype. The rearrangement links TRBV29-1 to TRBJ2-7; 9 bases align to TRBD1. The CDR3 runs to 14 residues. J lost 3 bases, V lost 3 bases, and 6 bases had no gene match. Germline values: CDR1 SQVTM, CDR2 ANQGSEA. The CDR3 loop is CSVDTGQGFYEQYF. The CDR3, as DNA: TGCAGCGTTGATACGGGACAGGGATTCTACGAGCAGTACTTC.